This T cell receptor beta chain was documented in a study of cytomegalovirus exposure and HLA in healthy donors (dated by TCRdb to 2017 to 2019). For the study in its entirety: An earlier analysis of 587 of the donors reported 250 to 300 Gb of sequence data and 120 million or so unique TCR beta sequences from about 200 million T cells. An early release that covered fewer than 800 HLA-typed donors contained around 300 gigabases of sequencing data and around 85 million unique TCR sequences. Of the approximately 400 genotyped donors, 65% to 90% fell in the genetic ancestry cluster associated with self-reported Caucasian donors. The study aimed to test whether signatures of past pathogen exposure could be identified by cataloging public T cell receptors. The study used immunosequencing to profile the T cell repertoires of under 700 subjects and linked those repertoires to cytomegalovirus serostatus. A separate validation cohort of 90 to 150 different subjects was used in addition to the 666-subject first cohort. High-throughput TCR immunosequencing, statistical association of individual TCRs with disease status, and machine learning were combined to predict cytomegalovirus infection status. A later analysis re-analyzed previously published TCR beta repertoires from 666 donors and added high-resolution HLA genotyping to study TCR occurrence patterns. Rather than drawing on any new phenotypic data, the later analysis identified candidate immune exposures from TCR beta sequences and the way those sequences occurred across donors. In an earlier analysis of around 540 of the donors, high-throughput TCR beta sequencing was used to judge whether each TCR beta V gene segment behaved as functional or pseudogenic. Donor age, sex, ethnicity and CMV serostatus were collected together with the repertoire data. A later genetic analysis used genome-wide SNP genotypes for about 65% of the 666 donors, treating that subset as a discovery cohort. Every repertoire in the discovery cohort had been generated on one and the same sequencing platform. HLA typing covered class I and class II loci at four-digit resolution. The number of typed donors differed by locus: roughly 629-640 for A, B, C, DRB1 and DQB1; 522 for DQA1; some 610 for DPA1; and around 490 for DPB1. About five DR-DQ haplotypes were handled as single units for association and clustering, since linkage in the cohort was strong. Among around 400 genotyped donors of the cohort, an average of around 250,000 unique TCR beta nucleotide sequences was sequenced per donor, of which approximately 18% were non-productive. General study outcomes and caveats: Because counts were too low, 15 to 20 rarely observed V segments, including chromosome 9 orphons, were excluded from the earlier analysis of several hundred of the donors. In a later analysis, HLA-associated TCR beta chains showed more clonal expansion and lower generation probabilities than non-associated chains that were equally common. While some public TCRs were present in many individuals, most TCR sequences turned up only very rarely across donors. A further reported finding was that TCR beta sequences accurately predicted the HLA-A and HLA-B alleles for most subjects in the first cohort. Broadly in line with IMGT annotations, most TCR beta V segments showed up in productive rearrangements about 87% or about 30% of the time in an earlier analysis of 587 of the donors. Because the 87-base-pair reads could not distinguish some IMGT-functional V segments, including TRBV6-2 and TRBV6-3, those segments were excluded. At a false discovery rate of 0.05, a later analysis linked roughly 17,000 TCR beta sequences to specific HLA alleles. According to the authors, the approach could potentially be generalized to other disease states and immunological phenotypes. When HLA alleles, especially DR and DQ, strongly co-occurred, TCR associations were difficult to assign to individual alleles. Only TCR beta chains were sequenced in this cohort, and the absence of alpha or paired-chain data limited detectable features. In a later genetic analysis, a missense DCLRE1C variant was associated with V-gene and J-gene trimming of TCR beta chains, and the association was replicated in an independent cohort. Linkage disequilibrium might explain the correlated functional status among segregating V segments, but an unknown experimental factor could not be ruled out. Because some donors lacked HLA typing at each locus, the association tests relied only on the typed subset. In a later analysis, most CMV-associated TCR beta chains were found to appear HLA-restricted, with HLA associations seemingly driven largely by CMV exposure. The classifier was reported to diagnose cytomegalovirus status with high specificity and sensitivity in both the original and validation cohorts. Roughly uniform sequencing depth across donors was assumed in presence/absence analyses, although this assumption may not hold. Immune exposure information for the cohort was limited to CMV serostatus. A later genetic analysis reported fewer N-insertions in productive TCRs among donors in an Asian-associated ancestry cluster than the approximately 670-donor mean. A few of the identified cytomegalovirus-associated TCR beta chains were confirmed in vitro to be specific for cytomegalovirus antigens. According to a later analysis, parvovirus B19, influenza, CMV and Epstein-Barr virus appeared linked to several top co-occurrence clusters. A cluster of highly shared sequence variants was judged likely to be a technical artifact of the sequencing pipeline. The study gave a list of 150 to 200 TCR beta chains associated with cytomegalovirus. In a later analysis, the rate of TCR association differed among HLA loci, with DRB1 alleles having the most associated TCRs and HLA-C alleles having the fewest.

In the case of this clone: There is no known antigen for this receptor. No base quality information exists; no much larger clone differs at one position.

Library prep was done by the immunoSEQ multiplex PCR assay. A mixture of 60 forward primers for TCR Vbeta segments and 13 reverse primers for TCR Jbeta segments was used in the multiplex PCR. Amplification of the CDR3 region of rearranged TCR beta genes was performed with a multiplex PCR assay on genomic DNA. Amplified TCR beta libraries were sequenced as 87-base-pair reads on the Illumina HiSeq System. The original methods were these. A later analysis tallied tens of millions of unique TCR beta chains across the 666 repertoires, and about 10 million of those chains were shared by two or more donors. Raw reads were error-corrected and collapsed into unique sequences by a nearest-neighbor algorithm in which closely related sequences were merged to remove PCR and sequencing errors. CDR3 sequences were aligned to IMGT reference sequences to assign V, D and J gene segments. Each retained sequence needed at least a six-nucleotide match to both a V gene segment and a J gene segment. A rearrangement counted as productive if the CDR3 had no stop codons and remained in frame with V and J, and every other rearrangement counted as non-productive. CDR3 was defined by IMGT convention, running from the second conserved V-encoded cysteine to the conserved J-encoded phenylalanine. The earlier analysis of about 590 of the donors excluded sequences that lacked an unambiguous match to a single V gene segment. An earlier analysis of a few hundred of the donors called V segments functional above 56.7% productive rearrangements and segregating when the between-donor standard deviation exceeded 5%. To diagnose cytomegalovirus status from the catalog of TCR beta chain sequences, a statistical classification framework was built. In a later analysis, TCR nucleotide sequences were compared against IMGT/GENE-DB human TR gene sequences so that V and J genes could be assigned. Using the TCRdist pipeline, a later analysis assigned CDR3 sequences along with most-parsimonious VDJ recombination scenarios. In a later analysis, every TCR beta chain was defined by the combination of its CDR3 amino acid sequence and its V-gene family, and reads without a unique V-gene family were dropped. A later analysis removed 592 highly shared, low-generation-probability nucleotide sequences to deal with suspected cross-contamination and a sequencing artifact. In a later analysis, a clonal expansion index was calculated for each public chain from normalized within-repertoire ranks of inferred template counts. A later analysis computed generation probabilities with a VDJ recombination model fitted to out-of-frame rearrangements, and checked the results against IGoR. In a later analysis, hypergeometric tests were used to score TCR-TCR, TCR-HLA and TCR-CMV co-occurrence, with a repertoire-size bias correction applied to TCR pairs. In a later analysis, false discovery rates were estimated by permuting HLA or CMV assignments 20 times. In a later analysis, co-occurring TCRs were grouped with DBSCAN, and TCRdist sequence similarity was added when clustering was performed within HLA-allele-positive subsets. Co-occurrence clustering excluded repertoires with fewer than 30,000 or more than 120,000 public chains, plus five with anomalous nucleotide sharing. TCRdb stores this immuneACCESS table with in-frame sequences only. Part of the clones is absent; in the studies checked, under half of the shortfall reflects unresolved V genes, and no reason is known for the rest. From that table come the V and J calls and clone size; the DNA was used to work out D and trimming. The sample records some 83,000 clones, about 69% of which are singletons. The ten largest clones add up to more than 3.5% of the sample.

Including the terminal cysteine and phenylalanine, the CDR3 comprises 13 residues. Of the read, only the CDR3 DNA is kept; its 39 bases are in frame from base 1. Between the V and J ends, shortened by 5 bases and 3 bases respectively, the junction contains 9 bases. The germline V gene (reference sequence) sets CDR1 to SGHKS and CDR2 to YYEKEE. The cohort was made up of under 800 healthy bone marrow donors. At the time of sampling, every cohort member was nominally healthy, though immune exposures that went unrecorded were likely present. The donor tested CMV seronegative and was one of the 352 seronegative cohort members. Each donor provided a peripheral blood sample, and peripheral blood mononuclear cells were used for TCR beta sequencing. Genomic DNA was extracted from the blood cell samples with the Qiagen DNeasy Blood Extraction Kit.

Sequenced sample: PBMCs. The chain couples TRBV5-5 to TRBJ1-3; the D gene is perhaps TRBD1, from 6 matching bases. The source is a man in his 60s in good health and CMV-seronegative. The nucleotides read TGTGCCAGCAGGCAGGGGAATGGAAACACCATATATTTT. It codes for CASRQGNGNTIYF.